These T cell receptor beta chains were read from a single sample in a study of regulatory T cells in long-lasting Graves disease. MiXCR, run by TCRdb on the multiplex PCR reads, gives a single entry per CDR3 protein. The table lists 550,000 to 700,000 distinct CDR3 sequences, 16% of them singletons, with 12% in the top ten. These data were also reused for a study on T cells in Graves' hyperthyroidism and ophthalmopathy.

Sequenced material: peripheral blood mononuclear cells (PBMCs), taken at new diagnosis, from a patient treated with antithyroid drugs. These receptors were taken from a man aged 18-30 years with Graves disease. Both conserved end residues are part of each CDR3. The order of the fields is D gene, J gene, V gene, clone size, CDR3 protein, CDR3 DNA. The D gene is left open where the match is weak. A clone size is listed for some rows: how often the clone was seen (once, few, many), or a class if it is expanded.

- | TRBJ2-3 | TRBV20-1 | few | CSATTSTLAHAHSTDTQYF | TGCAGTGCTACCACATCCACCCTCGCCCACGCCCATAGCACAGATACGCAGTATTTT
TRBD1 | TRBJ1-5 | TRBV7-9 | - | CASSLGKMGQKHTWPQHF | TGTGCCAGCAGCTTGGGGAAAATGGGACAGAAGCATACGTGGCCCCAGCATTTT
- | TRBJ1-4 | TRBV30 | - | CAWSVPGGKLFF | TGTGCCTGGAGTGTACCGGGTGGGAAACTGTTTTTT
TRBD1 | TRBJ2-5 | TRBV9 | - | CASSQSDRYQETQYF | TGTGCCAGCAGCCAATCGGACAGGTACCAAGAGACCCAGTACTTC
- | TRBJ1-1 | TRBV7-9 | few | CASSLENGGTEAFF | TGTGCCAGCAGCTTAGAAAATGGGGGGACTGAAGCTTTCTTT
TRBD1 | TRBJ2-2 | TRBV27 | many | CASSRRMAQGTGELFF | TGTGCCAGCAGTCGCCGGATGGCACAGGGGACCGGGGAGCTGTTTTTT
- | TRBJ2-5 | TRBV20-1 | few | CSARGEWGQKETQYF | TGCAGTGCTAGAGGGGAATGGGGTCAGAAAGAGACCCAGTACTTC
- | TRBJ2-6 | TRBV29-1 | - | CSVGGDGGDVLTF | TGCAGCGTTGGGGGGGACGGGGGTGACGTCCTGACTTTC
TRBD1 | TRBJ2-7 | TRBV10-3 | few | CAISEEDRVPEQYF | TGTGCCATCAGTGAGGAGGACAGGGTTCCCGAGCAGTACTTC
TRBD2 | TRBJ2-1 | TRBV2 | once | CASSPLTSGSDEQFF | TGTGCCAGCAGTCCCTTGACTAGCGGGAGTGATGAGCAGTTCTTC
- | TRBJ2-1 | TRBV6-5 | - | CASGYLLGGSNEQFF | TGTGCCAGCGGTTACCTCTTAGGGGGGTCCAATGAGCAGTTCTTC
TRBD1 | TRBJ1-2 | TRBV7-9 | few | CASSLGTGGESYGYTF | TGTGCCAGCAGCTTGGGGACAGGGGGCGAATCCTATGGCTACACCTTC
- | TRBJ2-7 | TRBV29-1 | many | CSVGQGGSYEQYF | TGCAGCGTCGGGCAAGGAGGCTCATACGAGCAGTACTTC
- | TRBJ2-1 | TRBV18 | - | CASSPSVYEQFF | TGTGCCAGCTCACCATCAGTCTACGAGCAGTTCTTC
TRBD1 | TRBJ2-3 | TRBV5-1 | many | CASSPENWTGGADTQYF | TGCGCCAGCAGCCCGGAAAACTGGACAGGGGGCGCAGATACGCAGTATTTT
- | TRBJ1-2 | TRBV6-1 | many | CASRRNSRGYTF | TGTGCCAGCAGGAGGAATTCGAGAGGCTACACCTTC
TRBD1 | TRBJ2-7 | TRBV19 | few | CASSDRDRGEQYF | TGTGCCAGTAGTGACCGGGACAGGGGCGAGCAGTACTTC
TRBD2 | TRBJ2-1 | TRBV18 | few | CASSPGLAGNGEQFF | TGTGCCAGCTCACCAGGACTAGCGGGAAATGGTGAGCAGTTCTTC
- | TRBJ1-2 | TRBV5-8 | - | CASSFYGYTF | TGTGCCAGCAGCTTCTATGGCTACACCTTC
TRBD1 | TRBJ1-2 | TRBV27 | - | CASRGVRQGTYGYTF | TGTGCCAGCAGGGGGGTACGACAGGGAACCTATGGCTACACCTTC
- | TRBJ1-2 | TRBV7-9 | few | CASTGMGGYGYTF | TGTGCCAGCACCGGAATGGGGGGCTATGGCTACACCTTC
TRBD2 | TRBJ2-3 | TRBV5-1 | many | CASSSGTSGITDTQYF | TGCGCCAGCAGCTCCGGGACTAGCGGCATTACAGATACGCAGTATTTT
- | TRBJ2-5 | TRBV6-1 | few | CASRVTSRETQYF | TGTGCCAGCCGCGTCACGAGTCGGGAGACCCAGTACTTC
- | TRBJ2-1 | TRBV13 | many | CASSSKDGKLASYNEQFF | TGTGCCAGCAGCTCTAAGGATGGGAAGCTAGCGAGCTACAATGAGCAGTTCTTC
- | TRBJ2-7 | TRBV5-1 | - | CASSLAQGSSYEQYF | TGCGCCAGCAGCTTGGCTCAGGGAAGCTCCTACGAGCAGTACTTC
- | TRBJ1-6 | TRBV7-9 | few | CASSPGAGTNSPLHF | TGTGCCAGCAGCCCTGGGGCAGGGACTAATTCACCCCTCCACTTT
- | TRBJ2-1 | TRBV11-1 | few | CASSSGMTEQFF | TGTGCCAGCAGCTCCGGGATGACCGAGCAGTTCTTC
- | TRBJ1-2 | TRBV9 | - | CASSGMDGYTF | TGTGCCAGCAGCGGAATGGATGGCTACACCTTC
TRBD2 | TRBJ2-5 | TRBV19 | many | CASSSGRYQETQYF | TGTGCCAGTAGTAGCGGGAGGTACCAAGAGACCCAGTACTTC
- | TRBJ2-6 | TRBV29-1 | many | CSVEDGSGANVLTF | TGCAGCGTTGAGGACGGCTCTGGGGCCAACGTCCTGACTTTC
- | TRBJ1-4 | TRBV7-6 | - | CASSLDGGRNEKLFF | TGTGCCAGCAGCTTAGACGGGGGGCGTAATGAAAAACTGTTTTTT
TRBD1 | TRBJ1-1 | TRBV6-1 | many | CASTVTGGQTEAFF | TGTGCCAGCACCGTGACAGGGGGACAAACTGAAGCTTTCTTT
- | TRBJ1-1 | TRBV6-1 | many | CASRSEGLGNTEAFF | TGTGCCAGCAGGTCAGAGGGCTTAGGGAATACTGAAGCTTTCTTT
TRBD1 | TRBJ2-6 | TRBV6-2/TRBV6-3 | many | CASSYSGQGAGGANVLTF | TGTGCCAGCAGTTACTCGGGACAGGGGGCGGGTGGGGCCAACGTCCTGACTTTC
TRBD1 | TRBJ2-1 | TRBV14 | few | CASSPTGVPYNEQFF | TGTGCCAGCAGCCCTACAGGGGTCCCCTACAATGAGCAGTTCTTC
- | TRBJ1-3 | TRBV19 | - | CASSIGRTGNTIYF | TGTGCCAGTAGTATAGGCCGAACTGGAAACACCATATATTTT
TRBD1 | TRBJ1-1 | TRBV5-1 | many | CASSLGMRGQGTLEAFF | TGCGCCAGCAGCTTGGGGATGCGGGGACAGGGAACACTTGAAGCTTTCTTT
- | TRBJ2-1 | TRBV27 | many | CASSISFGDLYNEQFF | TGTGCCAGCAGTATCTCCTTCGGGGACCTCTACAATGAGCAGTTCTTC
TRBD1 | TRBJ1-5 | TRBV7-9 | - | CASSLGGTGANQPQHF | TGTGCCAGCAGCTTAGGCGGGACAGGAGCCAATCAGCCCCAGCATTTT
- | TRBJ1-5 | TRBV28 | many | CASSNQPQHF | TGTGCCAGCAGTAATCAGCCCCAGCATTTT
- | TRBJ2-5 | TRBV30 | many | CAWSAGWETQYF | TGTGCCTGGAGTGCCGGGTGGGAGACCCAGTACTTC
- | TRBJ1-6 | TRBV30 | - | CAWSVPISPLHF | TGTGCCTGGAGTGTTCCCATTTCACCCCTCCACTTT
TRBD2 | TRBJ2-2 | TRBV4-1 | - | CASSLPAGLAGDTGELFF | TGCGCCAGCAGCCTACCAGCGGGACTAGCGGGGGACACCGGGGAGCTGTTTTTC
TRBD2 | TRBJ2-7 | TRBV29-1 | many | CSGGLGAGEQYF | TGCAGCGGGGGACTAGGAGCAGGCGAGCAGTACTTC
- | TRBJ2-3 | TRBV20-1 | many | CSAPNGPSSTDTQYF | TGCAGTGCTCCCAACGGTCCTTCTAGCACAGATACGCAGTATTTT
- | TRBJ2-7 | TRBV4-1 | few | CASSQVFSAGTPYEQYF | TGCGCCAGCAGCCAAGTTTTTAGTGCGGGTACTCCCTACGAGCAGTACTTC
- | TRBJ2-7 | TRBV12-3/TRBV12-4 | many | CASTPVGRYEQYF | TGTGCCAGCACCCCCGTGGGGCGCTACGAGCAGTACTTC
TRBD1 | TRBJ1-3 | TRBV20-1 | few | CSARDYLRTGSGNTIYF | TGCAGTGCTAGAGATTATCTCCGGACAGGGTCTGGAAACACCATATATTTT
TRBD2 | TRBJ2-7 | TRBV2 | many | CVTRTGGTYEQYF | TGTGTGACGCGTACGGGAGGAACCTACGAGCAGTACTTC
- | TRBJ2-1 | TRBV20-1 | - | CSALVYGGKSYNEQFF | TGCAGTGCGCTAGTTTACGGCGGGAAGTCCTACAATGAGCAGTTCTTC